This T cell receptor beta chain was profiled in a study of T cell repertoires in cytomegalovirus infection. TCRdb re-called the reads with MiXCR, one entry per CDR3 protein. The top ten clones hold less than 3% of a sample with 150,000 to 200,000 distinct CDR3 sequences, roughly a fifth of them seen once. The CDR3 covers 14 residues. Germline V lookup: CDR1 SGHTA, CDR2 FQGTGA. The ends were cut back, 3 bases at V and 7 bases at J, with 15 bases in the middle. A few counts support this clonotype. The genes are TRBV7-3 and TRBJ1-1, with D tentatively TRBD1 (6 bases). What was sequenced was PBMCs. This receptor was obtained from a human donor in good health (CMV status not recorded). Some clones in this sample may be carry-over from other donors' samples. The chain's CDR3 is CASSLRQAPYEAFF. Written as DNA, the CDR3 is TGTGCCAGCAGCTTGCGACAGGCCCCCTATGAAGCTTTCTTT.